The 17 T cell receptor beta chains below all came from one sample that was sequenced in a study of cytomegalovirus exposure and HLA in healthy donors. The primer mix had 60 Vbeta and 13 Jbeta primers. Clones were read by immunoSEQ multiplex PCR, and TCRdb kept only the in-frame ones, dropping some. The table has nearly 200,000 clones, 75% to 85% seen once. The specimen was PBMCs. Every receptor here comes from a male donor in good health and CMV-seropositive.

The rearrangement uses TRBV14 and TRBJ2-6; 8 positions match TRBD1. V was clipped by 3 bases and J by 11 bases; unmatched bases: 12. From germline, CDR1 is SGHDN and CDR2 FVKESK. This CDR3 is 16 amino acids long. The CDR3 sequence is CASSHNYNPDRDVLTF. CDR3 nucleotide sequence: TGTGCCAGCAGCCACAATTATAACCCGGACAGGGACGTCCTGACTTTC.

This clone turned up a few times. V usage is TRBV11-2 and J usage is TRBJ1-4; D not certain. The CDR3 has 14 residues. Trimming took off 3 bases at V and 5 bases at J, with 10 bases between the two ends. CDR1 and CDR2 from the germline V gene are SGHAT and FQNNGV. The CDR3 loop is CASSLVPANEKLFF. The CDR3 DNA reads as TGTGCCAGCAGCTTGGTCCCAGCGAATGAAAAACTGTTTTTT.

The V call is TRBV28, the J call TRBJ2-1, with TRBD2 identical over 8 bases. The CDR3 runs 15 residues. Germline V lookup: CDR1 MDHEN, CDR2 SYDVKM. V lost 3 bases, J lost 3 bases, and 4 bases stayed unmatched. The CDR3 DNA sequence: TGTGCCAGCAGTTTCGGCGGGGGGATCTACAATGAGCAGTTCTTC. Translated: CASSFGGGIYNEQFF.

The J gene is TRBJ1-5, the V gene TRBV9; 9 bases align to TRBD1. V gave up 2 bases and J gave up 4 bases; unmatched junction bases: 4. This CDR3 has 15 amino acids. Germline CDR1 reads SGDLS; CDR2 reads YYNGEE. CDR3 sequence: CASSVGTGQNQPQHF. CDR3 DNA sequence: TGTGCCAGCAGCGTCGGGACAGGGCAAAATCAGCCCCAGCATTTT. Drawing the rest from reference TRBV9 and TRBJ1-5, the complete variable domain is DSGVTQTPKHLITATGQRVTLRCSPRSGDLSVYWYQQSLDQGLQFLIQYYNGEERAKGNILERFSAQQFPDLHSELNLSSLELGDSALYFCASSVGTGQNQPQHFGDGTRLSIL.

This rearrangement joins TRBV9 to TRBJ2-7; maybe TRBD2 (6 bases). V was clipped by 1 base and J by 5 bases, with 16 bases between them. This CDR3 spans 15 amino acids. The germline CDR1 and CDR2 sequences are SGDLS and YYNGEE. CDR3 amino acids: CASSVRGEDPDEQYF. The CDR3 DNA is TGTGCCAGCAGCGTACGAGGGGAGGACCCAGACGAGCAGTACTTC.

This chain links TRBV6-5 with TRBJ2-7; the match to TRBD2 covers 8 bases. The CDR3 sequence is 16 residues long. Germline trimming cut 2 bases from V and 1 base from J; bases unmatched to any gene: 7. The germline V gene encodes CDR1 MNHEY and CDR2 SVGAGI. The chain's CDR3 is CASSYLSGGKSYEQYF. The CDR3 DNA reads TGTGCCAGCAGTTACCTGAGCGGGGGAAAGTCCTACGAGCAGTACTTC.

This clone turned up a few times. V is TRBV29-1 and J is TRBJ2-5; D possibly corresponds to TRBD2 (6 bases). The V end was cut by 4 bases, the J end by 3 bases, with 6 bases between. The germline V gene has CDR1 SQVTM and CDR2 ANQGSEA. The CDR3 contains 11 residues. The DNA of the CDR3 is TGCAGCGTTGCTAGCGAAGAGACCCAGTACTTC. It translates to CSVASEETQYF.

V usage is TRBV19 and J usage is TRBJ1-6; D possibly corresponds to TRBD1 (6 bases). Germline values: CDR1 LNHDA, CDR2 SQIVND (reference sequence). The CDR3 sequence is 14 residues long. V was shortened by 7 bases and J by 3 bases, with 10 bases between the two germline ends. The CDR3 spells CASTGRGYNSPLHF. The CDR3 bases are TGTGCCAGTACGGGCAGGGGCTATAATTCACCCCTCCACTTT.

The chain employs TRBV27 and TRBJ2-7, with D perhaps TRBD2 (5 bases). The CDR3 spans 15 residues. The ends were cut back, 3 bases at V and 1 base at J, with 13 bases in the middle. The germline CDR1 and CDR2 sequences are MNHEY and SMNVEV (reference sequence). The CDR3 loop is CASSFGSGSSYEQYF. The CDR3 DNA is TGTGCCAGCAGTTTTGGAAGCGGTTCTTCCTACGAGCAGTACTTC.

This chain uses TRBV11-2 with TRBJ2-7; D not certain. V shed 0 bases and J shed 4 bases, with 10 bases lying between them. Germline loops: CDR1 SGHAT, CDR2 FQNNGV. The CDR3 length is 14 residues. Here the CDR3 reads CASSLDLASYEQYF. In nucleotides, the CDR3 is TGTGCCAGCAGCTTAGACCTCGCCAGTTACGAGCAGTACTTC.

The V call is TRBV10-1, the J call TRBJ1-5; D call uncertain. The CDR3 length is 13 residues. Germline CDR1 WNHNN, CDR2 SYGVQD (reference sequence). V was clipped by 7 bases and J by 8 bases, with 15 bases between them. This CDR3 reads CASTKRGEEPQHF. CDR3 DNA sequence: TGCGCCAGCACCAAACGCGGAGAGGAGCCCCAGCATTTT.

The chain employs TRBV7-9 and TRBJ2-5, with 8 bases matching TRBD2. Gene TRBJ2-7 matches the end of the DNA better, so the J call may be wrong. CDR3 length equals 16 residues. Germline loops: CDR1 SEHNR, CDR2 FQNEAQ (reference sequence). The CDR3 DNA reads TGTGCCAGCAGCTTAGGCCCGGGACTAGGTACCTACGAGCAGTACTTC. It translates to CASSLGPGLGTYEQYF.

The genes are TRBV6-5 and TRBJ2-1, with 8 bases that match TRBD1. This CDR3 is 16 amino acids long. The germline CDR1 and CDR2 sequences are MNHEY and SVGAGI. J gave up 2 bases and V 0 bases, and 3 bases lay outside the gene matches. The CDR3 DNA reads TGTGCCAGCAGTTACTCGGACAGGGCGGCCTACAATGAGCAGTTCTTC. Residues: CASSYSDRAAYNEQFF.

CDR3 amino acids: CASSPQGTNEKLFF. The CDR3 bases are TGTGCCAGCTCGCCCCAGGGAACTAATGAAAAACTGTTTTTT. J is TRBJ1-4 and V is TRBV2, with a tentative D call TRBD1 (5 bases). Germline CDR1 reads SNHLY; CDR2 reads FYNNEI. The V and J ends lost 8 bases and 1 base respectively, with 11 bases between them. This CDR3 spans 14 amino acids.

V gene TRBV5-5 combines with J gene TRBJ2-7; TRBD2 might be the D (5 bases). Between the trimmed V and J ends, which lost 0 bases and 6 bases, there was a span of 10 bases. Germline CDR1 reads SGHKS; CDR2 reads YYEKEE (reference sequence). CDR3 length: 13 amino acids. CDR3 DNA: TGTGCCAGCAGCTTGGGGTTCGGGGTCGAGCAGTACTTC. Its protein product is CASSLGFGVEQYF.

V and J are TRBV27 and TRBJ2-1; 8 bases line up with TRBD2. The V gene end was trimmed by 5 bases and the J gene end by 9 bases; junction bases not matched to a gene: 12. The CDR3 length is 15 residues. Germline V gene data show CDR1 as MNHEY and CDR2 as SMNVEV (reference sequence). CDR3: CASSGVAGTLGEQFF. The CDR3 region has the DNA TGTGCCAGCAGTGGAGTAGCGGGAACGTTGGGTGAGCAGTTCTTC.

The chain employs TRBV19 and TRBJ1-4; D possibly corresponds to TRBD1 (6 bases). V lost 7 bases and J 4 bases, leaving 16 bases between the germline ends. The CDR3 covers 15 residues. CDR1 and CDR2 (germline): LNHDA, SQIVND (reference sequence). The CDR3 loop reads CASNQGSSGNEKLFF. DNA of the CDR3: TGTGCCAGTAATCAGGGGTCGTCCGGTAATGAAAAACTGTTTTTT.